This T cell receptor (beta chain) is drawn from a study of T-cell memory formation after mild COVID-19. As for the study in general: The two donors had largely donor-specific TCR clusters. Study-wide results and limits: Later expanders leaned CD4+, whereas clones that contracted between day 15 and 85 were balanced CD4/CD8. Still unconfirmed is whether the second-wave clones peaking on day 37 recognized SARS-CoV-2.

In germline, CDR1 is ENHRY, CDR2 SYGVKD. The junction had 9 bases not matched to a gene; V was cut back by 3 bases and J by 5 bases. This CDR3 has 16 amino acids. Comments on this clonotype: Antigen specificity is unknown.

TCR alpha and TCR beta cDNA libraries carrying sample barcodes and UMIs came from 5'RACE with constant-segment primers. TCRdb analysed the 5' RACE reads with MiXCR anew, one entry per CDR3 protein. The repertoire consists of a few hundred thousand distinct CDR3 sequences, with approximately 7.6% occurring once and the leading ten covering under 25%. This receptor was taken from a man between 18 and 29 years old who had mild COVID-19 (a few samples of this study predate the infection). Cell type and time point are not known. V usage is TRBV10-3 and J usage is TRBJ1-4, with 7 bases that match TRBD1. Sample: PBMCs or a T cell subset sorted from them (not recorded which). The CDR3 DNA sequence: TGTGCCATCAGTGACCCCCGACAGGGAGTAAATGAAAAACTGTTTTTT. Protein product: CAISDPRQGVNEKLFF.